The rows below give T cell receptor beta chains drawn from one sample of a study of metastatic and nonmetastatic thyroid tumors. TCRdb re-called the PCR reads with MiXCR. The sample has 40,000 to 55,000 clones, 17% seen once. The source material was blood. The source is a female donor with papillary thyroid cancer or a benign thyroid nodule (not recorded which). Some clones in this sample may be carry-over from other donors' samples. CDR3s include the opening cysteine and the closing phenylalanine or tryptophan. A D gene is named only where the DNA matches it firmly. For some rows the clone size is stated as once, few or many, or as a class when expanded; others skip it.

J gene	clone size	V gene	D gene	CDR3 DNA	CDR3 protein
TRBJ2-7	NA	TRBV11-2	TRBD2	TGTGCCAGCAGGAGAGGGACTAGCGAGTACTTC	CASRRGTSEYF
TRBJ1-1	many	TRBV7-9	NA	TGTGCCAGCAGCTTAAGTCAGGGTGGTACTGAAGCTTTCTTT	CASSLSQGGTEAFF
TRBJ2-1	few	TRBV4-1	TRBD2	TGCGCCAGCAGGGGGGGACTAGCGGGAAGCAATGAGCAGTTCTTC	CASRGGLAGSNEQFF
TRBJ2-4	many	TRBV7-2	TRBD2	TGTGCCAGCAGCTTAATGAGCGGGAAACCCAAAAACATTCAGTACTTC	CASSLMSGKPKNIQYF
TRBJ2-3	few	TRBV6-1	TRBD1	TGTGCCAGCAGTGAATCACCGGGACAGGGAACAGATACGCAGTATTTT	CASSESPGQGTDTQYF
TRBJ2-1	many	TRBV4-2	TRBD2	TGTGCCAGCAGCCAAGAATTTCGCGGGAGATCCTACAATGAGCAGTTCTTC	CASSQEFRGRSYNEQFF
TRBJ2-7	many	TRBV6-2/TRBV6-3	NA	TGTGCCAGCAGTTACGGGCCCGAGCGCGAGCAGTACTTC	CASSYGPEREQYF
TRBJ1-4	many	TRBV28	NA	TGTGCCAGCAGTTTATCAGGGGATAAACTGTTTTTT	CASSLSGDKLFF
TRBJ2-7	NA	TRBV14	NA	TGTGCCAGCATCCAAGTGGGTCGCGGGTCTGGCGAGCAGTACTTC	CASIQVGRGSGEQYF
TRBJ2-1	many	TRBV7-3	NA	TGTGCCAGCAGCTTAAATGTAGGGGGTGAGCAGTTCTTC	CASSLNVGGEQFF
TRBJ1-5	many	TRBV19	TRBD1	TGTGCCAGTAGCAGGGGGCCGGTGGGCAATCAGCCCCAGCATTTT	CASSRGPVGNQPQHF
TRBJ2-5	many	TRBV20-1	TRBD2	TGCAGTGCTGGGGGACTAGCGGGTGCTCTCAAGACCCAGTACTTC	CSAGGLAGALKTQYF
TRBJ2-2	many	TRBV10-1	NA	TGCGCCAGCAGTGCCCTCATTGGCGCCGGGGAGCTGTTTTTT	CASSALIGAGELFF
TRBJ2-3	many	TRBV19	TRBD2	TGTGCCAGTAGTACCGGGACTAGCGTTACAGATACGCAGTATTTT	CASSTGTSVTDTQYF
TRBJ1-5	NA	TRBV24-1	NA	TGTGCCACCAGTTATTTCGGGGGCGAGAGCAACCAGCCCCAGCATTTT	CATSYFGGESNQPQHF
TRBJ1-4	many	TRBV19	TRBD1	TGTGCCAGTAGTATAGATCGAAGGACAGGGGGCCGAACTAATGAAAAACTGTTTTTT	CASSIDRRTGGRTNEKLFF
TRBJ2-3	many	TRBV19	NA	TGTACCAGTAGTGGGATAGCTTCAGATACGCAGTATTTT	CTSSGIASDTQYF
TRBJ2-7	NA	TRBV28	TRBD1	TGTGCCAGATGTAACCTAAGGACAGGCCAGAGATCCTACGAGCAGTACTTC	CARCNLRTGQRSYEQYF
TRBJ2-7	few	TRBV6-1	NA	TGTGCCAGCAATGAAGCCCCTTTCTACGAGCAGTACTTC	CASNEAPFYEQYF
TRBJ1-1	many	TRBV7-9	TRBD1	TGTGCCAGCAGCTTCGTAGACAGGGGAACTGAAGCTTTCTTT	CASSFVDRGTEAFF
TRBJ1-3	many	TRBV4-1	NA	TGCGCCAGCAGCCAGATTGGGGAGGCTGGAAACACCATATATTTT	CASSQIGEAGNTIYF
TRBJ2-2	many	TRBV9	NA	TGTGCCAGCAGCGTACCCACGGGGGACGAAGACACCGGGGAGCTGTTTTTT	CASSVPTGDEDTGELFF
TRBJ1-2	many	TRBV18	TRBD1	TGTGCCAGCTCGGGACAGGGCAACTATGGCTACACCTTC	CASSGQGNYGYTF
TRBJ2-1	many	TRBV28	TRBD2	TGTGCCAGCAGAAGGAGGGCGGGAGTTTGGCAGTTCTTC	CASRRRAGVWQFF
TRBJ1-5	NA	TRBV19	TRBD1	TGTGCCAGTAATAACGGACAGGGAGGTCAGCCCCAGCATTTT	CASNNGQGGQPQHF
TRBJ2-3	NA	TRBV18	NA	TGTGCCAGCTCACCCCCAGGCACAGATACGCAGTATTTT	CASSPPGTDTQYF
TRBJ2-3	many	TRBV6-1	NA	TGTGCCAGCAGTGGGGTTTGGGGAACATCCACAGATACGCAGTATTTT	CASSGVWGTSTDTQYF
TRBJ1-5	NA	TRBV19	NA	TGTGCCAGTAGTCCCAGACCTAGCAATCAGCCCCAGCATTTT	CASSPRPSNQPQHF
TRBJ2-5	NA	TRBV5-5	NA	TGTGCCAGCCATCAGGGGAATCGGCAAGAGACCCAGTACTTC	CASHQGNRQETQYF
TRBJ2-6	many	TRBV30	NA	TGTGCCTCTCGAGGACCTTCGAGGTTTCGAGGGGCCAACGTCCTGACTTTC	CASRGPSRFRGANVLTF
TRBJ1-1	many	TRBV7-2	NA	TGTGCCAGCAGCTTATTAGGGAGAAACACTGAAGCTTTCTTT	CASSLLGRNTEAFF
TRBJ2-7	NA	TRBV2	NA	TGTGCCAGCAGTGCCTCAATTATTAGGGTTTTGGGCTACGAGCAGTACTTC	CASSASIIRVLGYEQYF
TRBJ1-2	NA	TRBV6-1	NA	TGTGCCAGCAGCCCACTCCCCGCTCCCTCTCAGGGCTACAACTTC	CASSPLPAPSQGYNF